The 10 T cell receptor beta chains below come from one sample, sequenced in a study of blood T cell repertoires in COVID-19. The assay was immunoSEQ multiplex PCR, and TCRdb's table has in-frame clones only and misses some. Of some 140,000 clones in the sample, around 84% were seen once. The sample taken for sequencing was PBMCs or T cells enriched from blood (not recorded which). These receptor sequences come from a man in his forties or fifties with acute COVID-19.

This clone was detected once. The genes are TRBV19 and TRBJ1-4; D remains unclear. The germline V gene encodes CDR1 LNHDA and CDR2 SQIVND (reference sequence). The V and J ends lost 5 bases and 0 bases respectively, with 7 bases between them. The length of the CDR3 is 14 residues. CDR3: CASSVVSTNEKLFF. In DNA form, the CDR3 reads TGTGCCAGTAGTGTCGTCTCAACTAATGAAAAACTGTTTTTT.

CDR3 in amino acids: CASSRSGQETQYF. CDR3 in DNA: TGTGCCAGCTCACGGTCGGGACAAGAGACCCAGTACTTC. V and J are TRBV18 and TRBJ2-5, with TRBD2 as a possible D gene (5 bases). V lost 4 bases to trimming and J lost 2 bases, with 8 bases between them. Germline V gene sequence: CDR1 KGHSH, CDR2 LQKENI. The CDR3 is made up of 13 amino acids.

The V call is TRBV18, the J call TRBJ1-1; a possible D gene is TRBD1 (6 bases). The CDR3 has 16 amino acids. V gave up 2 bases and J gave up 0 bases, with 13 bases separating them. Looked up from germline, CDR1 is KGHSH and CDR2 is LQKENI. The CDR3 DNA follows: TGTGCCAGCTCACCAGATGCGACAGGCATGAACACTGAAGCTTTCTTT. It codes for CASSPDATGMNTEAFF.

The DNA for the CDR3 is TGTGCCAGTAGCGGTTATGGCTACACCTTC. Translated: CASSGYGYTF. This chain links TRBV19 with TRBJ1-2; no reliable D call. CDR3 length: 10 amino acids. Germline CDR1 is LNHDA and CDR2 is SQIVND (reference sequence). V lost 6 bases and J lost 5, with 4 bases in between.

This sequence joins TRBV18 and TRBJ2-7; tentatively, D is TRBD1 (6 bases). CDR1 and CDR2 (germline): KGHSH, LQKENI. V was clipped by 5 bases and J by 4 bases, with 9 bases between them. The CDR3 sequence is 12 residues long. The CDR3 DNA is TGTGCCAGCTCAAGGGACATTTACGAGCAGTACTTC. As protein: CASSRDIYEQYF.

The DNA for the CDR3 is TGTGCCAGCAGCCCCGCAGGCTCAACTAATGAAAAACTGTTTTTT. This codes for CASSPAGSTNEKLFF. V and J are TRBV5-4 and TRBJ1-4; no clear D gene. The CDR3 runs 15 residues. V was clipped by 4 bases and J by 0 bases, with 10 bases between them. Germline V gene lookup returns CDR1 SGHNT and CDR2 YYREEE (reference sequence).

This clone has only one observation. The chain combines TRBV10-3 with TRBJ2-3, with 8 positions matching TRBD2. The V gene end was trimmed by 5 bases and the J gene end by 0 bases; junction bases not matched to a gene: 4. CDR1 ENHRY and CDR2 SYGVKD come from the germline V gene. The CDR3 runs to 15 residues. This CDR3 is CAISSLAGSTDTQYF. CDR3 coding DNA: TGTGCCATCAGTTCCTTAGCGGGGAGCACAGATACGCAGTATTTT.

The CDR3: CASSQLQGEPQHF. DNA for the CDR3: TGTGCCAGCTCACAGTTACAGGGTGAGCCCCAGCATTTT. The rearrangement joins TRBV18 to TRBJ1-5; D is perhaps TRBD1 (6 bases). The V and J ends lost 4 bases and 8 bases respectively, with 12 bases between them. Germline CDR1 is KGHSH and CDR2 is LQKENI. This CDR3 spans 13 amino acids.

This clone was counted only a few times. CDR3 DNA sequence: TGTGCCAGCAGCACGCGACTAAACCCAAACACTGAAGCTTTCTTT. Translation gives CASSTRLNPNTEAFF. The gene calls are TRBV7-9 and TRBJ1-1; D not resolved. Germline CDR1 SEHNR, CDR2 FQNEAQ (reference sequence). CDR3 length equals 15 residues. The V end lost 5 bases, the J end lost 2 bases, and 15 bases lay between the germline ends.

This clone appeared once. V is TRBV19 and J is TRBJ2-3; 9 bases map to TRBD1. The length of the CDR3 is 14 residues. After removal of 5 bases from V and 3 bases from J, the junction contained 3 bases not matched to a gene. From germline, CDR1 is LNHDA and CDR2 SQIVND (reference sequence). CDR3 sequence: CASSSTGGTDTQYF. The CDR3 nucleotides are TGTGCCAGTAGTTCGACAGGGGGAACAGATACGCAGTATTTT.